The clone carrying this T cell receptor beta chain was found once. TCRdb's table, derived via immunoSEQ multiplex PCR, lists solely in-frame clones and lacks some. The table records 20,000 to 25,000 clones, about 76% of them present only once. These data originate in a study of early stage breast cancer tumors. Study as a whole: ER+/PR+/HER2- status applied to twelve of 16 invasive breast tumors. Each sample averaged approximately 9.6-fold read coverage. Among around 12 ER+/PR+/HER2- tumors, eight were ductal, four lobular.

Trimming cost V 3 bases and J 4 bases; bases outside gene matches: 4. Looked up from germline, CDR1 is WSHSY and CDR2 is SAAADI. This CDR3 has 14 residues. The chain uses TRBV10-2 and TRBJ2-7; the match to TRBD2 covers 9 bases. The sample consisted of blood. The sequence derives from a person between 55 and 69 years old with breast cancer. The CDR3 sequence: CASSDSGSGYEQYF. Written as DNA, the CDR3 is TGCGCCAGCAGTGATAGCGGGAGTGGTTACGAGCAGTACTTC.